This T cell receptor (beta chain) was observed in a study of naive and memory T cell subsets. Study-level results: Possibly reflecting memory cells re-expressing CD45RA, a few larger clonotypes occurred in naive repertoires, especially CD8. In naive cells, over 95% of TCR sequences were seen only once.

V gave up 10 bases and J gave up 4 bases, with 25 bases separating them. Germline V gene lookup returns CDR1 SSHAT and CDR2 FNYEAQ (reference sequence). The CDR3 runs 16 residues. This clonotype was counted many times. Antigen: not known. Alpha and beta libraries were amplified separately from the second PCR onward. The beta constant-region primer was an equimolar mix of two oligonucleotides covering TRBC1 and TRBC2. Four rounds of PCR amplified the ligated cDNA using nested alpha and beta constant-region primers plus SP2. TCRdb used MiXCR to reprocess the UMI-ligation and nested PCR reads, holding one entry per CDR3 protein. This sample has about 90,000 distinct CDR3 sequences; about 11% occur once, and the top ten carry approximately 0.14%.

This receptor was obtained from a human donor in good health. The V call is TRBV7-7, the J call TRBJ1-2, with D unresolved. Sequenced material: naive CD4+ T cells from blood. CDR3 residues: CAIQPIVALRGYGYTF. CDR3 DNA sequence: TGTGCCATCCAACCGATCGTAGCGCTCCGAGGCTATGGCTACACCTTC.